Each of the 17 T cell receptor beta chains below was sequenced from the same sample in a study of low-dose radiotherapy and immunotherapy resistance in tumors. Gene-specific TRAV and TRBV primers were used for first-strand cDNA, covering alpha and beta chains. TCR amplification involved 15 to 25 PCR cycles with a constant-region primer and V-primer adapter. TCRdb reprocessed the reads via MiXCR and lists one record per CDR3 protein. The table includes 5,500 to 6,500 distinct CDR3 sequences, over 55% detected once. These receptor sequences come from a human donor with advanced metastatic prostate, ovarian, gallbladder or colorectal cancer (not recorded which). This table probably holds off-target reads from a library built for another chain.

The chain recombines TRBV4-2 with TRBJ2-1, with D perhaps matching TRBD2 (6 bases). The V and J ends lost 0 bases and 4 bases respectively, with 13 bases between them. Germline CDR1 and CDR2: LGHNA and YNFKEQ. The length of the CDR3 is 16 residues. The CDR3 reads CASSQDSGGRYNEQFF. CDR3 in DNA: TGTGCCAGCAGCCAAGACTCCGGAGGGAGGTACAATGAGCAGTTCTTC.

The chain employs TRBV3-1 and TRBJ2-6; D not resolved. This CDR3 region has 12 residues. V dropped 3 bases and J dropped 4 bases, with 1 base sitting between them. Germline values: CDR1 LGHDT, CDR2 YNNKEL (reference sequence). This CDR3 reads CASSHGANVLTF. The CDR3 DNA is TGTGCCAGCAGCCACGGGGCCAACGTCCTGACTTTC.

This chain links TRBV4-1 with TRBJ2-7; 13 positions match TRBD2. V was clipped by 6 bases and J by 0 bases; unmatched bases: 2. This CDR3 is 15 amino acids long. Per germline, CDR1 MGHRA and CDR2 YSYEKL. The CDR3 nucleotides are TGCGCCAGCAGTCGGACTAGCGGGAGCTCCTACGAGCAGTACTTC. It yields the protein CASSRTSGSSYEQYF.

The chain employs TRBV28 and TRBJ2-1, with a tentative D call TRBD2 (7 bases). CDR1 and CDR2 (germline): MDHEN, SYDVKM. The CDR3 is made up of 14 amino acids. V was clipped by 10 bases and J by 5 bases, with 18 bases between them. The CDR3 region has the DNA TGTGCCACCACCGAGGGGGGGTACAACAATGAGCAGTTCTTC. Amino acids: CATTEGGYNNEQFF.

The chain recombines TRBV9 with TRBJ2-1; 11 nucleotides match TRBD2. Germline trimming cut 0 bases from V and 7 bases from J; bases unmatched to any gene: 9. Germline lookup yields CDR1 SGDLS and CDR2 YYNGEE. CDR3 size: 17 residues. CDR3 nucleotides: TGTGCCAGCAGCGTAGCTATAACTAGCGGGAGACAAAATGAGCAGTTCTTC. It encodes CASSVAITSGRQNEQFF.

This clonotype turned up a few times. The chain employs TRBV5-5 and TRBJ2-5; D remains ambiguous. This CDR3 has 13 amino acids. V was clipped by 4 bases and J by 1 base, with 8 bases between them. Germline CDR1 is SGHKS and CDR2 is YYEKEE (reference sequence). The CDR3 DNA follows: TGTGCCAGCAGCCGAACTTCCCAAGAGACCCAGTACTTC. Translating it yields CASSRTSQETQYF.

The chain uses TRBV18 and TRBJ2-7, with TRBD2 matching 7 bases. V trimming: 3 bases; J trimming: 3 bases; junction bases outside the gene matches: 8. CDR1 and CDR2 (germline): KGHSH, LQKENI. CDR3 size: 15 residues. The CDR3 DNA reads TGTGCCAGCTCACCGTCCAGCGGGGTAAACTACGAGCAGTACTTC. Protein sequence: CASSPSSGVNYEQYF.

Here the CDR3 reads CASSQEAYNSPLHF. The CDR3 nucleotides are TGTGCCAGCAGCCAAGAGGCCTATAATTCACCCCTCCACTTT. The chain joins TRBV14 to TRBJ1-6; D is ambiguous. This CDR3 is 14 amino acids long. Germline V gene lookup returns CDR1 SGHDN and CDR2 FVKESK. V was cut by 0 bases and J by 2 bases, with 2 bases left in between.

The rearrangement links TRBV7-2 to TRBJ1-5; 10 bases fit TRBD1. The CDR3 runs 16 residues. V lost 4 bases and J lost 4; bases outside the gene matches: 7. The germline V gene has CDR1 SGHTA and CDR2 FQGNSA. The CDR3 loop is CASSSGQGVPNQPQHF. The DNA for the CDR3 is TGTGCCAGCAGCTCCGGACAGGGGGTTCCTAATCAGCCCCAGCATTTT.

Only one count was recorded for this clonotype. V gene TRBV4-1 combines with J gene TRBJ1-6; no firm D call. V lost 2 bases, J lost 3 bases, and 8 bases lay in between. This CDR3 region has 15 residues. CDR1 and CDR2 (germline): MGHRA, YSYEKL. The CDR3 is CASSQSGNYNSPLHF. In DNA, the CDR3 is TGCGCCAGCAGCCAAAGTGGGAACTATAATTCACCCCTCCACTTT.

With regard to this clonotype: A read error may produce the germline difference seen at one junction end. The V gene is TRBV6-2 or TRBV6-3, the J gene TRBJ2-1; TRBD2 matches 9 bases. CDR3 length: 14 residues. Germline CDR1 reads MNHEY; CDR2 reads SVGEGT. In DNA, the CDR3 is TGTGCCAGCTCAGAAAGTAGCGGGAGTAATGAGCAGTCCTTC. It translates to CASSESSGSNEQSF.

This chain links TRBV4-2 with TRBJ2-1; D gene ambiguous. Germline V gene lookup returns CDR1 LGHNA and CDR2 YNFKEQ. V was cut by 2 bases and J by 5 bases, with 13 bases left in between. The CDR3 is 15 amino acids. This CDR3 reads CASSQPTTGNNEQFF. The CDR3, as DNA: TGTGCCAGCAGCCAACCCACGACTGGAAACAATGAGCAGTTCTTC.

This clonotype occurred a few times. V is TRBV18 and J is TRBJ2-7; the D gene could be TRBD1 or TRBD2 (5 bases each). Germline V lookup: CDR1 KGHSH, CDR2 LQKENI. The CDR3 runs 13 residues. V shed 3 bases and J shed 7 bases, with 13 bases lying between them. CDR3 DNA: TGTGCCAGCTCACCTGAGGGGCGAGGAGAGCAGTACTTC. Its translation: CASSPEGRGEQYF.

CDR3 loop: CASNAAQRGEPEQFF. The CDR3 region has the DNA TGTGCCAGCAACGCCGCCCAGCGGGGGGAGCCTGAGCAGTTCTTC. The genes are TRBV11-2 and TRBJ2-1, with TRBD2 identical over 9 bases. With V trimmed by 7 bases and J by 9 bases, 13 bases remained unmatched. From germline, CDR1 is SGHAT and CDR2 FQNNGV. The CDR3 has 15 residues.

The chain couples TRBV10-3 to TRBJ2-2; TRBD1 is a possible D gene (6 bases). In germline, CDR1 is ENHRY, CDR2 SYGVKD. Trimming left V 2 bases short and J 3 bases short, with 16 bases between. This CDR3 spans 17 amino acids. The CDR3 is CAISEPPGQGYTGELFF. As DNA, the CDR3 is TGTGCCATCAGTGAGCCGCCTGGGCAGGGGTACACCGGGGAGCTGTTTTTT.

The V gene is TRBV30, the J gene TRBJ2-7, with TRBD1 identical over 7 bases. This CDR3 has 13 residues. Germline CDR1 is GTSNPN and CDR2 is SVGIG (reference sequence). V shed 1 base and J 2 bases; nucleotides not matched to a gene: 2. The CDR3 loop is CAWSGDRTYEQYF. The DNA for the CDR3 is TGTGCCTGGAGTGGGGACAGAACCTACGAGCAGTACTTC.

The V gene is TRBV7-9, the J gene TRBJ2-7, with TRBD1 matching 9 bases. The junction had 9 bases not matched to a gene; V was cut back by 8 bases and J by 4 bases. The CDR3 totals 14 residues. The germline CDR1 and CDR2 sequences are SEHNR and FQNEAQ (reference sequence). CDR3 nucleotides: TGTGCCAGCTGCCCGGGGACAGGGAATTACGAGCAGTACTTC. Amino acid sequence: CASCPGTGNYEQYF.